Reported below is one T cell receptor beta chain. Original processing methods: Estimation of nucleated cell counts was performed using reference gene primer amplification. Libraries were prepared by immunoSEQ multiplex PCR; TCRdb keeps only in-frame clonotypes and omits some of them. Clone size and V and J calls were adopted from that table, with D and trimming inferred from the DNA. The sample has 90,000 to 120,000 clones, around 90% seen once. The sample is drawn from a study of blood T cell repertoires in COVID-19. Study-wide background: The study drew acute and convalescent COVID-19 samples from the United States, Italy and Spain. T cells, B-cell-depleted T cells, or PBMCs supplied cDNA or gDNA.

The origin of this receptor is a man between 40 and 49 years old with active or convalescent COVID-19. The sequenced sample was peripheral blood.

DNA of the CDR3: TGCGCCAGCAGCCCCCCTCTAGCGGGATTAGGCACAGATACGCAGTATTTT. Its protein product is CASSPPLAGLGTDTQYF. The chain uses TRBV5-1 and TRBJ2-3; 9 bases are shared with TRBD2. The V gene end was trimmed by 4 bases and the J gene end by 1 base; junction bases not matched to a gene: 10. The CDR3 extends over 17 amino acids. Germline V gene data show CDR1 as SGHRS and CDR2 as YFSETQ.